Below are 29 T cell receptor beta chains sequenced from a single sample in a study of T cell repertoires in cytomegalovirus infection. One entry per CDR3 protein, called by TCRdb with MiXCR from the reads. This table holds fewer than 700,000 distinct CDR3 sequences, roughly 26% found once. Input material: CD8+ T cells from PBMCs. These receptors all come from a human donor in good health (CMV status not recorded). Some clones in this sample may be carry-over from other donors' samples.

This clonotype was picked up many times. V and J are TRBV7-8 and TRBJ2-2; either TRBD1 or TRBD2 may fit D (5 bases each). The CDR3 length is 16 residues. Looked up from germline, CDR1 is SGHVS and CDR2 is FQNEAQ. With 5 bases removed from V and 5 bases from J, the gap between germline ends came to 18 bases. DNA for the CDR3: TGTGCCAGCAGCCCAAGGCCAGGGACCCAAACCGGGGAGCTGTTTTTT. It encodes CASSPRPGTQTGELFF.

The chain carries TRBV6-2 or TRBV6-3 and TRBJ2-7; D possibly corresponds to TRBD1 (5 bases). In germline, CDR1 is MNHEY, CDR2 SVGEGT. V was trimmed by 5 bases and J by 1 base, leaving 12 bases between them. The CDR3 contains 14 residues. CDR3 sequence: CASSHPRGSYEQYV. Written as DNA, the CDR3 is TGTGCCAGCAGTCATCCTAGGGGTTCCTACGAGCAGTACGTC.

This clonotype was picked up many times. V gene TRBV12-3 or TRBV12-4 combines with J gene TRBJ2-1; unclear D gene. The CDR3 length is 11 residues. The ends were cut back, 7 bases at V and 9 bases at J, with 10 bases in the middle. The CDR3: CASTDNGEQFF. The CDR3 coding sequence is TGTGCCAGCACCGACAACGGTGAGCAGTTCTTC.

This clonotype was seen at least ten times. The chain links TRBV7-6 to TRBJ2-1, with TRBD2 identical over 9 bases. Germline CDR1 reads SGHVS; CDR2 reads FNYEAQ. Trimming cost V 3 bases and J 10 bases; bases outside gene matches: 7. CDR3 length: 14 residues. The CDR3 DNA follows: TGTGCCAGCAGCTTGGCGGGGGGGCCGGTGGAGCAGTTCTTC. Translated: CASSLAGGPVEQFF.

As DNA, the CDR3 is TGTGCCAGCAGGCCGGGACAGTATTATGGCTACACCTTC. Encoded protein: CASRPGQYYGYTF. J is TRBJ1-2 and V is TRBV6-5; 7 nucleotides line up with TRBD1. There are 13 residues in the CDR3. The trim removed 6 bases at V and 5 bases at J, leaving 6 bases unmatched. Germline values: CDR1 MNHEY, CDR2 SVGAGI.

V and J are TRBV4-1 and TRBJ2-5; 11 bases map to TRBD1. The CDR3 is made up of 14 amino acids. The junction had 4 bases not matched to a gene; V was cut back by 7 bases and J by 3 bases. Germline-derived CDR1 and CDR2 are MGHRA and YSYEKL. In nucleotides, the CDR3 is TGCGCCAGCACTGGGACAGGGGGAGAAGAGACCCAGTACTTC. Amino acids: CASTGTGGEETQYF.

This clonotype has at least ten counts. V usage is TRBV24-1 and J usage is TRBJ1-1; 8 bases agree with TRBD1. The CDR3 sequence is 13 residues long. The V segment lost 2 bases and the J segment 8 bases; nucleotides outside the gene matches: 3. Germline V lookup: CDR1 KGHDR, CDR2 SFDVKD. The CDR3 nucleotides read TGTGCCACCAGTGATTATAGGACAGGGGAAGCTTTCTTT. Its translation is CATSDYRTGEAFF.

This clonotype came up a few times. This may stem from a read error, because a much larger clone lies one nucleotide away. The chain is built from TRBV7-2 and TRBJ2-1; the match to TRBD1 covers 11 bases. The CDR3 is 15 amino acids. Germline CDR1 is SGHTA and CDR2 is FQGNSA. Here the CDR3 reads CANSSGQGAYNEQFF. Written as DNA, the CDR3 is TGTGCCAACAGCTCGGGACAGGGGGCCTACAATGAGCAGTTCTTC. Complete variable domain (other parts from reference TRBV7-2 and TRBJ2-1): GAGVSQSPSNKVTEKGKDVELRCDPISGHTALYWYRQSLGQGLEFLIYFQGNSAPDKSGLPSDRFSAERTGGSVSTLTIQRTQQEDSAVYLCANSSGQGAYNEQFFGPGTRLTVL.

This clonotype was counted a few times. The rearrangement joins TRBV18 to TRBJ2-1, with TRBD1 matching over 9 bases. The CDR3 has 14 amino acids. The V segment lost 6 bases and the J segment 2 bases; nucleotides outside the gene matches: 2. Germline V gene sequence: CDR1 KGHSH, CDR2 LQKENI. DNA of the CDR3: TGTGCCAGCTCGGGACAGGGCACCTACAATGAGCAGTTCTTC. Its protein product is CASSGQGTYNEQFF. The whole variable domain, remainder taken from reference TRBV18 and TRBJ2-1, is NAGVMQNPRHLVRRRGQEARLRCSPMKGHSHVYWYRQLPEEGLKFMVYLQKENIIDESGMPKERFSAEFPKEGPSILRIQQVVRGDSAAYFCASSGQGTYNEQFFGPGTRLTVL.

This clonotype turned up a few times. The V gene is TRBV6-5, the J gene TRBJ2-7; no clear D gene. The CDR3 sequence is 14 residues long. Germline-derived CDR1 and CDR2 are MNHEY and SVGAGI. The CDR3 DNA reads as TGTGCCACCAGTCCTGCAGGCGGTGCCTACGAGCAGTACGTC. It specifies CATSPAGGAYEQYV.

A remark on this clonotype: The junction differs from germline at one of its ends, possibly a read error. The chain carries TRBV28 and TRBJ2-1, with 7 bases that match TRBD1. CDR1 is MDHEN, CDR2 SYDVKM, per germline. This CDR3 spans 15 amino acids. The CDR3 nucleotides read TGTGCCAACAGTTCGACAGGGTTCCCCTACAATGAGCAGTTCTTC. Amino acid sequence: CANSSTGFPYNEQFF.

In its sample, this clonotype was seen a few times. The chain couples TRBV7-9 to TRBJ1-2; no firm D call. The CDR3 length is 14 residues. Trimming shortened V by 4 bases and J by 4 bases, and 13 bases separated the two germline ends. The germline gives CDR1 SEHNR, CDR2 FQNEAQ (reference sequence). CDR3: CASSSGAGPYGYTF. CDR3 nucleotide sequence: TGTGCCAGCAGCTCCGGCGCAGGCCCCTATGGCTACACCTTC.

The chain carries TRBV6-2 or TRBV6-3 and TRBJ2-7, with 7 positions matching TRBD1. CDR1 MNHEY and CDR2 SVGEGT come from the germline V gene. Trimming removed 5 bases from V and 7 bases from J; junction bases left unmatched: 5. This CDR3 region has 12 residues. The CDR3 DNA is TGTGCCAGCAGTGAAACAGGGGATGAGCAGTACTTC. This codes for CASSETGDEQYF.

The chain links TRBV20-1 to TRBJ2-7; 12 bases match TRBD1. The length of the CDR3 is 14 residues. V trimming: 5 bases; J trimming: 3 bases; junction bases outside the gene matches: 5. CDR1 and CDR2 (germline): DFQATT, SNEGSKA (reference sequence). In DNA, the CDR3 is TGCAGTGCTCGGGGACAGGGGGCGATCTACGAGCAGTACGTC. Translating gives CSARGQGAIYEQYV.

The rearrangement links TRBV19 to TRBJ2-7; the match to TRBD2 covers 7 bases. Germline V gene data show CDR1 as LNHDA and CDR2 as SQIVND (reference sequence). This CDR3 has 14 residues. V shed 5 bases and J 0 bases; nucleotides not matched to a gene: 4. CDR3 sequence: CASSPLASSYEQYF. The CDR3 nucleotides are TGTGCCAGTAGTCCACTAGCGTCCTCCTACGAGCAGTACTTC.

This clonotype was seen more than once but under ten times. The chain employs TRBV6-5 and TRBJ1-4; D perhaps matches TRBD1 (5 bases). The germline V gene encodes CDR1 MNHEY and CDR2 SVGAGI. V shed 2 bases and J shed 2 bases, with 9 bases lying between them. This CDR3 comprises 15 residues. The CDR3 region is CASSYGTGTNEKLFF. The CDR3 bases are TGTGCCAGCAGTTACGGGACGGGCACTAATGAAAAACTGTTTTTT.

Concerning this clonotype: A read error may be the cause here, since a much bigger clone is one base away. The rearrangement uses TRBV7-2 and TRBJ2-6; TRBD2 aligns across 8 bases. Germline-derived CDR1 and CDR2 are SGHTA and FQGNSA. The CDR3 loop spans 19 amino acids. Trimming at V came to 3 bases and at J to 2 bases, leaving 12 bases not matched to a gene. CDR3 region: CASSLFLVGGDAGANVLTF. The CDR3 DNA follows: TGTGCCAGCAGCTTGTTTTTGGTCGGGGGGGACGCTGGGGCCAACGTCCTGACTTTC.

Comments on this clonotype: An end of the junction differs from the germline gene, which may be a read error. The chain carries TRBV4-3 and TRBJ2-1, with D maybe TRBD1 (5 bases). The CDR3 covers 16 residues. Germline-derived CDR1 and CDR2 are LGHNA and YSLEER. The CDR3 nucleotides are TGCGCCAGCGGCCAGTTATTCCCAGGGCTCAACAATGAGCAGTTCTTC. This gives the protein CASGQLFPGLNNEQFF.

This clonotype appeared a few times. The CDR3, as DNA: TGTGCCAGCAGCTTACTCGGTATAGGGGTCGAGACCCAGTACTTC. Encoded protein: CASSLLGIGVETQYF. V gene TRBV7-8 combines with J gene TRBJ2-5; tentative D call: TRBD1 (5 bases). V was clipped by 2 bases and J by 5 bases, with 15 bases between them. Germline values: CDR1 SGHVS, CDR2 FQNEAQ. The CDR3 runs to 15 residues.

This clonotype was counted ten times or more. The chain links TRBV10-3 to TRBJ1-2; D perhaps matches TRBD1 (5 bases). Germline CDR1 is ENHRY and CDR2 is SYGVKD. V was pared by 6 bases and J by 8 bases, with 10 bases between. This CDR3 has 11 residues. CDR3 protein: CAIRGDRGYTF. The CDR3 coding sequence is TGTGCCATCAGGGGGGACCGGGGCTACACCTTC.

V usage is TRBV6-1 and J usage is TRBJ1-2; no firm D call. Trimming removed 3 bases at V and 2 bases at J, with 13 bases between. Germline V gene lookup returns CDR1 MNHNS and CDR2 SASEGT. The CDR3 has 15 amino acids. The CDR3 coding sequence is TGTGCCAGCAGTGAGCTCTCCGGCAACAACTATGGCTACACCTTC. Translating it yields CASSELSGNNYGYTF.

This clonotype was seen many times. The CDR3 DNA follows: TGTGCCAGCAGCCCAACCACGAGGGGCCTTAGACTCTACGAGCAGTACTTC. It specifies CASSPTTRGLRLYEQYF. The chain recombines TRBV7-9 with TRBJ2-7, with D tentatively TRBD1 or TRBD2 (5 bases each). V dropped 5 bases and J dropped 3 bases, with 23 bases sitting between them. Germline V gene data show CDR1 as SEHNR and CDR2 as FQNEAQ (reference sequence). CDR3 length: 17 amino acids. Full variable domain (outside the CDR3, taken from reference TRBV7-9 and TRBJ2-7): DTGVSQNPRHKITKRGQNVTFRCDPISEHNRLYWYRQTLGQGPEFLTYFQNEAQLEKSRLLSDRFSAERPKGSFSTLEIQRTEQGDSAMYLCASSPTTRGLRLYEQYFGPGTRLTVT.

Turning to this clonotype: At one end, the junction sequence differs from germline, possibly due to a read error. The V gene is TRBV27, the J gene TRBJ2-3; D is uncertain. The CDR3 is 10 amino acids. Germline V lookup: CDR1 MNHEY, CDR2 SMNVEV (reference sequence). The CDR3 coding sequence is TGTGCCAGCGGTTTTCGAACGCAGTATTTT. Protein: CASGFRTQYF.

The chain couples TRBV6-2 or TRBV6-3 to TRBJ2-2; 8 nucleotides align to TRBD2. V shed 0 bases, J shed 3 bases, and the junction held 6 bases outside the gene matches. The CDR3 totals 17 residues. Germline CDR1 MNHEY, CDR2 SVGEGT. CDR3: CASSYSGLAGDTGELFF. The CDR3 DNA is TGTGCCAGCAGTTACTCAGGACTAGCAGGGGACACCGGGGAGCTGTTTTTT.

The chain couples TRBV4-1 to TRBJ2-1; D remains unclear. Per the germline V gene, CDR1 is MGHRA and CDR2 is YSYEKL. Trimming shortened V by 4 bases and J by 9 bases, and 13 bases separated the two germline ends. The CDR3 spans 13 residues. CDR3 sequence reads: CASSLIRSSEQFF. The CDR3 nucleotides read TGCGCCAGCAGCCTCATTCGGAGTTCTGAGCAGTTCTTC.

The rearrangement uses TRBV20-1 and TRBJ1-1, with D tentatively TRBD1 (6 bases). Deletions cut 2 bases from V and 5 bases from J, with 12 bases between. This CDR3 spans 13 amino acids. CDR1 is DFQATT, CDR2 SNEGSKA, per germline (reference sequence). This chain's CDR3 is CSARRGRQTEAFF. The CDR3 DNA is TGCAGTGCTAGACGGGGGCGCCAGACTGAAGCTTTCTTT.

J is TRBJ2-3 and V is TRBV20-1; TRBD2 aligns across 14 bases. Looked up from germline, CDR1 is DFQATT and CDR2 is SNEGSKA (reference sequence). J was trimmed by 5 bases and V by 1 base; bases with no gene match: 14. This CDR3 spans 19 amino acids. The CDR3 DNA follows: TGCAGTGCTAGAGCCTTTCCGGGACTAGCGGGGGCGAGGGAAGATACGCAGTATTTT. It yields the protein CSARAFPGLAGAREDTQYF.

The CDR3 loop is CSARDRPNSGANVLTF. In DNA, the CDR3 is TGCAGTGCCAGGGACAGACCAAACTCTGGGGCCAACGTCCTGACTTTC. The V gene is TRBV20-1, the J gene TRBJ2-6; TRBD1 agrees at 7 bases. The trim removed 6 bases at V and 0 bases at J, leaving 8 bases unmatched. Germline values: CDR1 DFQATT, CDR2 SNEGSKA (reference sequence). CDR3 length equals 16 residues.

The chain carries TRBV5-6 and TRBJ2-7, with D possibly TRBD2 on 5 matching bases. V was trimmed by 0 bases and J by 6 bases, leaving 10 bases between them. The germline CDR1 and CDR2 sequences are SGHDT and YYEEEE. This CDR3 is 13 amino acids long. CDR3 loop: CASSLGTSTEQYF. CDR3 DNA sequence: TGTGCCAGCAGCTTGGGGACTTCTACCGAGCAGTACTTC.